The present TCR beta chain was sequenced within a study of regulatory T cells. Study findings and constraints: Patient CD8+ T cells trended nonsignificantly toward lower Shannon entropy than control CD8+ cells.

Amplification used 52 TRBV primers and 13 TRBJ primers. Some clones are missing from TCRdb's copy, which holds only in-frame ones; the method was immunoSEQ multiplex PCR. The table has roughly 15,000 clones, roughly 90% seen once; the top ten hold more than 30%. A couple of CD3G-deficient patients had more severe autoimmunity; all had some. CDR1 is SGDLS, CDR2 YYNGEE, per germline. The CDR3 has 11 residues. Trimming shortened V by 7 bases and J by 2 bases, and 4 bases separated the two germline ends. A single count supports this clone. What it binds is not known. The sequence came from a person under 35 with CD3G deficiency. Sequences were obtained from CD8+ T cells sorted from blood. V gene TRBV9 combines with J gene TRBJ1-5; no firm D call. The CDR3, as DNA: TGTGCCAGCGGGGGCAATCAGCCCCAGCATTTT. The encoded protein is CASGGNQPQHF.